The clone carrying this T cell receptor (beta chain) was found a few times. Followed longitudinally, the Seattle patients had been enrolled during active infection. CDR3 length: 15 residues. From germline, CDR1 is MDHEN and CDR2 SYDVKM. Trimming shortened V by 5 bases and J by 4 bases, and 17 bases separated the two germline ends. Methods used by the authors: Amplification of reference gene primers was used by the study to estimate nucleated cell counts. Assay: immunoSEQ multiplex PCR; the TCRdb copy retains only in-frame clones and omits some. That table supplies the V and J calls and clone size; D and trimming were determined from the DNA. The sample records roughly 400,000 clones, approximately 89% being singletons. These data originate in a study of blood T cell repertoires in COVID-19. Study-level background: T cells, B-cell-depleted T cells, or PBMCs provided the cDNA or gDNA that served as material.

The sequence was collected from an older woman with COVID-19, enrolled during active disease. Sequencing was carried out using peripheral blood. The chain combines TRBV28 with TRBJ1-2, with D maybe TRBD1 (5 bases). The CDR3 sequence is CASSTAGRNLYGYTF. For the CDR3, the DNA is TGTGCCAGCAGTACCGCGGGACGGAACCTCTATGGCTACACCTTC.